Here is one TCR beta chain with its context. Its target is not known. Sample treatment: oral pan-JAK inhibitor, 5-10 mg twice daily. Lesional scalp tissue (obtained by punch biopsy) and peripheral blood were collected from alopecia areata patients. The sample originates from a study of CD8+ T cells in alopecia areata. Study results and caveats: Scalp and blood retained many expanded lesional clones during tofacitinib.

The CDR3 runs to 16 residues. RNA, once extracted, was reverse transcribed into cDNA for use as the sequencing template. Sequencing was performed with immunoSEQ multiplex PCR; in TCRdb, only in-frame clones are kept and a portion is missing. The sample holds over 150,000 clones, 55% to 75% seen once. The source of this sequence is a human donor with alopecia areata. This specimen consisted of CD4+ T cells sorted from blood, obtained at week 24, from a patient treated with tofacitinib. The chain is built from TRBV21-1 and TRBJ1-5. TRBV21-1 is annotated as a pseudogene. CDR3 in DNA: TGTGCCAGCAGCAAAAGTCCGGGGTATAGCAATCAGCCCCAGCATTTT. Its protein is CASSKSPGYSNQPQHF.